The 8 T cell receptor beta chains below all came from one sample that was sequenced in a study of cytomegalovirus exposure and HLA in healthy donors. Primers for the PCR totalled 60 Vbeta and 13 Jbeta. Sequencing used immunoSEQ multiplex PCR; TCRdb keeps in-frame clones, though not all of them. The data show 50,000 or so clones, 60% to 80% seen once. The sequenced sample was PBMCs. The receptors were sampled from a female donor in good health and CMV-seronegative.

The chain uses TRBV6-6 and TRBJ1-5; D not certain. The CDR3 is made up of 13 amino acids. With 7 bases removed from V and 7 bases from J, the gap between germline ends came to 14 bases. The germline V gene encodes CDR1 MNHNY and CDR2 SVGAGI (reference sequence). The CDR3 DNA sequence: TGTGCCAGCATGATGGGCGGGCCGCAGCCCCAGCATTTT. It translates to CASMMGGPQPQHF.

The V gene is TRBV28, the J gene TRBJ2-1, with D uncertain. Germline CDR1 reads MDHEN; CDR2 reads SYDVKM. The ends were cut back, 5 bases at V and 12 bases at J, with 20 bases in the middle. The CDR3 is 14 residues long. In nucleotides, the CDR3 is TGTGCCAGCAGTAAATCCGGCATCTCGGGTGGGCAGTTCTTC. It translates to CASSKSGISGGQFF. Full variable domain (outside the CDR3, taken from reference TRBV28 and TRBJ2-1): DVKVTQSSRYLVKRTGEKVFLECVQDMDHENMFWYRQDPGLGLRLIYFSYDVKMKEKGDIPEGYSVSREKKERFSLILESASTNQTSMYLCASSKSGISGGQFFGPGTRLTVL.

The chain has TRBV6-1 and TRBJ1-2, with 9 bases that match TRBD1. The CDR3 has 17 amino acids. Germline V gives CDR1 MNHNS, CDR2 SASEGT. V was pared by 4 bases and J by 8 bases, with 17 bases of the junction left unmatched. In DNA, the CDR3 is TGTGCCAGCAGTGGCTTGGGACAGGGTAGAGGAGAGCGCGGCTACACCTTC. Protein: CASSGLGQGRGERGYTF.

The chain couples TRBV5-1 to TRBJ2-4; TRBD1 is a possible D gene (6 bases). The CDR3 covers 14 residues. V lost 3 bases, J lost 1 base, and 8 bases lay in between. Germline-derived CDR1 and CDR2 are SGHRS and YFSETQ. The CDR3 protein is CASSSDRAKNIQYF. CDR3 nucleotides: TGCGCCAGCAGCTCAGACAGGGCCAAAAACATTCAGTACTTC. Looking up the rest from reference TRBV5-1 and TRBJ2-4 gives the full variable domain: KAGVTQTPRYLIKTRGQQVTLSCSPISGHRSVSWYQQTPGQGLQFLFEYFSETQRNKGNFPGRFSGRQFSNSRSEMNVSTLELGDSALYLCASSSDRAKNIQYFGAGTRLSVL.

The CDR3 DNA reads TGTGCCAGCAGCCTCGCGGGGGCCAAGATCAATCCGCAGTATTTT. It yields the protein CASSLAGAKINPQYF. The V gene is TRBV7-2, the J gene TRBJ2-3; a possible D gene is TRBD2 (7 bases). Germline values: CDR1 SGHTA, CDR2 FQGNSA. This CDR3 contains 15 residues. Trimming took off 5 bases at V and 10 bases at J, with 22 bases between the two ends.

This clone was recorded a few times. V and J are TRBV2 and TRBJ2-5; no clear D gene. Near its end, the DNA agrees better with TRBJ2-7, so the J call may be wrong. The CDR3 loop spans 12 amino acids. The germline V gene encodes CDR1 SNHLY and CDR2 FYNNEI. In DNA form, the CDR3 reads TGTGCCAGCAGTGAAACCCGCTACGAGCAGTACTTC. This encodes CASSETRYEQYF.

This clone was observed a handful of times. The gene calls are TRBV28 and TRBJ1-6; TRBD1 aligns across 8 bases. The CDR3 is made up of 14 amino acids. The V gene end was trimmed by 6 bases and the J gene end by 5 bases; junction bases not matched to a gene: 3. Germline V gene lookup returns CDR1 MDHEN and CDR2 SYDVKM. The CDR3 DNA reads as TGTGCCAGCAGCAAACAGGGGGATAATTCACCCCTCCACTTT. Translation: CASSKQGDNSPLHF.

This chain connects TRBV7-3 to TRBJ1-6, with a possible D match to TRBD1 (5 bases). This CDR3 is built from 15 residues. With 5 bases removed from V and 0 bases from J, the gap between germline ends came to 8 bases. Germline CDR1 is SGHTA and CDR2 is FQGTGA. The CDR3 nucleotides are TGTGCCAGCAGCACCGGGGGCTCCTATAATTCACCCCTCCACTTT. Encoded protein: CASSTGGSYNSPLHF.